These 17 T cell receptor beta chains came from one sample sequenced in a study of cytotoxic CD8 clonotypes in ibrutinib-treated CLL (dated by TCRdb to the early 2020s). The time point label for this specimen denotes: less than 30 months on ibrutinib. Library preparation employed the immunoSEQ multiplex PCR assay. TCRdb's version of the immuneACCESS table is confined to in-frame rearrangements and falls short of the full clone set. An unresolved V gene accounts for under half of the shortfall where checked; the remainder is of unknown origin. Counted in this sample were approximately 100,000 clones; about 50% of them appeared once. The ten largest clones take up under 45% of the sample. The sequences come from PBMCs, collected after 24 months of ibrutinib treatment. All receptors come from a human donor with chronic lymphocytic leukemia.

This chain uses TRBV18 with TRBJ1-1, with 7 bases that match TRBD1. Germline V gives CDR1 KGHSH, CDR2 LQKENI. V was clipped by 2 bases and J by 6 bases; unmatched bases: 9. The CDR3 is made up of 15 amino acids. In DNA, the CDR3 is TGTGCCAGCTCACCAGGCGACAGGGTTAGCCCTGAAGCTTTCTTT. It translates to CASSPGDRVSPEAFF.

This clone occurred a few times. The CDR3 is CASSEPGGDTDTQYF. Here the CDR3 DNA reads TGTGCCAGCAGCGAACCGGGAGGTGACACAGATACGCAGTATTTT. The V and J genes are TRBV9 and TRBJ2-3; the match to TRBD2 covers 7 bases. Germline V gene lookup returns CDR1 SGDLS and CDR2 YYNGEE. V lost 3 bases and J lost 2; bases outside the gene matches: 6. CDR3 length equals 15 residues.

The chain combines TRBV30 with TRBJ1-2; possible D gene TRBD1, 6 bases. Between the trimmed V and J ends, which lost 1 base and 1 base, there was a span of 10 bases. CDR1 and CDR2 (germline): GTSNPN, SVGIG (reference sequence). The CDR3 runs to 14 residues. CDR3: CAWSGGTLNYGYTF. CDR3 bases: TGTGCCTGGAGTGGAGGGACACTTAACTATGGCTACACCTTC.

CDR3 amino acids: CASSEEGSSQPQHF. The CDR3, as DNA: TGTGCCAGCAGTGAGGAGGGTTCCAGTCAGCCCCAGCATTTT. The chain is built from TRBV6-4 and TRBJ1-5; D unresolved. The CDR3 is 14 amino acids. V gave up 3 bases and J gave up 6 bases, with 12 bases separating them. Germline V CDR1 and CDR2: MRHNA, SNTAGT.

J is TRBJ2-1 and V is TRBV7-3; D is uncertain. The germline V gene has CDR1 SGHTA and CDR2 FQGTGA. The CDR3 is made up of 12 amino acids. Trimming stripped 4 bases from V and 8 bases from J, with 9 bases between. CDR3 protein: CASSYDNYEQFF. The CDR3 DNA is TGTGCCAGCAGCTACGACAACTATGAGCAGTTCTTC.

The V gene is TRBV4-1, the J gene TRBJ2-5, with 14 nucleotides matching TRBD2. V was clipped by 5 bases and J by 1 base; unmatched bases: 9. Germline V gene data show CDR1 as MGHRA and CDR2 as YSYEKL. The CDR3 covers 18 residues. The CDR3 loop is CASSLLGLAGGGQETQYF. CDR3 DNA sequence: TGCGCCAGCAGCTTACTAGGACTAGCGGGGGGAGGCCAAGAGACCCAGTACTTC.

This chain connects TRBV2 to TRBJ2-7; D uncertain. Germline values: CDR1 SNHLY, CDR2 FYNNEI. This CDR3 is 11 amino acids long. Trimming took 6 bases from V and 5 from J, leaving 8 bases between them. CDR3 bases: TGTGCCAGCAGGTCTTACAACGAGCAGTACTTC. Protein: CASRSYNEQYF.

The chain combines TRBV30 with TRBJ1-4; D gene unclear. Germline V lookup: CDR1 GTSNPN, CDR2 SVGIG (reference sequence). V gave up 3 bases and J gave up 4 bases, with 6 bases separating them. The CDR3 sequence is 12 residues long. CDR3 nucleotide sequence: TGTGCCTGGAGCCTAAATAATGAAAAACTGTTTTTT. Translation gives CAWSLNNEKLFF. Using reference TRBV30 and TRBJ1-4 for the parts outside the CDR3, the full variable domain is SQTIHQWPATLVQPVGSPLSLECTVEGTSNPNLYWYRQAAGRGLQLLFYSVGIGQISSEVPQNLSASRPQDRQFILSSKKLLLSDSGFYLCAWSLNNEKLFFGSGTQLSVL.

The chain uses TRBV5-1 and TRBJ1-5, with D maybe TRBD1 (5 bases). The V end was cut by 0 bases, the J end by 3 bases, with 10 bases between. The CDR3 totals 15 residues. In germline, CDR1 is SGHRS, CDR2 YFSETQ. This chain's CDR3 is CASSLEGAPNQPQHF. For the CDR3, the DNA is TGCGCCAGCAGCTTGGAAGGGGCTCCCAATCAGCCCCAGCATTTT.

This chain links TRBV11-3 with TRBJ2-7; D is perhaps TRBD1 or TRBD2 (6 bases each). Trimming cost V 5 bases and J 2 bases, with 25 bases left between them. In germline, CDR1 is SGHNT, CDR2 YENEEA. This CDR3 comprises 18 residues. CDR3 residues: CASSHYASEGGPAYEQYF. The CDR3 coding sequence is TGTGCCAGCAGCCATTACGCCTCAGAGGGGGGTCCAGCCTACGAGCAGTACTTC.

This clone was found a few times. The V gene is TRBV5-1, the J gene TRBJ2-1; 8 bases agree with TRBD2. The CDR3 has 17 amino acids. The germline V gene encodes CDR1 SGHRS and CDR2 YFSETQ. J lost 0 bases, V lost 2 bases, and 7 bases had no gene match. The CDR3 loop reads CASSLTTSGSSYNEQFF. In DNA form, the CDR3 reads TGCGCCAGCAGCTTAACCACTAGCGGAAGCTCCTACAATGAGCAGTTCTTC.

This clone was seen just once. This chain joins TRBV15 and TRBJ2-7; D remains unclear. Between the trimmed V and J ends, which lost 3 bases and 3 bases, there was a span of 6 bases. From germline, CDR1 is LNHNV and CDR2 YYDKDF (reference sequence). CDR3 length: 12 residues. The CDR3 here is CATSSLGYEQYF. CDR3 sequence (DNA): TGTGCCACCAGCAGTCTGGGCTACGAGCAGTACTTC. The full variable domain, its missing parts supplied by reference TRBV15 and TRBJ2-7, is DAMVIQNPRYQVTQFGKPVTLSCSQTLNHNVMYWYQQKSSQAPKLLFHYYDKDFNNEADTPDNFQSRRPNTSFCFLDIRSPGLGDTAMYLCATSSLGYEQYFGPGTRLTVT.

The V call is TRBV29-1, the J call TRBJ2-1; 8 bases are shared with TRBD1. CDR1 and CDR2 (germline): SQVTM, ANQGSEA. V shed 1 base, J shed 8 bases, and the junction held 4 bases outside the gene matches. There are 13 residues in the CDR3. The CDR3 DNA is TGCAGCGTTGAAGGGCCAGGGGGCGATGAGCAGTTCTTC. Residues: CSVEGPGGDEQFF.

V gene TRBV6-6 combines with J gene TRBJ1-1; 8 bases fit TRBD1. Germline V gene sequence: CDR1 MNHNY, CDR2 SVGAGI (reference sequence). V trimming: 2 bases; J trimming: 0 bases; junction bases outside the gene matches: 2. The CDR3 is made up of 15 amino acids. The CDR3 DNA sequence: TGTGCCAGCAGTTACAGGGACAGGATGAACACTGAAGCTTTCTTT. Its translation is CASSYRDRMNTEAFF.

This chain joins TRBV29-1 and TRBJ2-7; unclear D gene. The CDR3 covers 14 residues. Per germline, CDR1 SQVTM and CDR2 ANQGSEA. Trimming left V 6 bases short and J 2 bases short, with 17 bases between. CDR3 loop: CSVGTAGRTYEQYF. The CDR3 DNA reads TGCAGCGTCGGAACTGCAGGACGGACCTACGAGCAGTACTTC.

This CDR3 is CASSQTSGEYNEQFF. As DNA, the CDR3 is TGTGCCAGCAGCCAAACTAGCGGGGAATACAATGAGCAGTTCTTC. The chain has TRBV4-2 and TRBJ2-1; 10 nucleotides match TRBD2. Trimming at V came to 2 bases and at J to 4 bases, leaving 2 bases not matched to a gene. Per germline, CDR1 LGHNA and CDR2 YNFKEQ. This CDR3 is 15 amino acids long.

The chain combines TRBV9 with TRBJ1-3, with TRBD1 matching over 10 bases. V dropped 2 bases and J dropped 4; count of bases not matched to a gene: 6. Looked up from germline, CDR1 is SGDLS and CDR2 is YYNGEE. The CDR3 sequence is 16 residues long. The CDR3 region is CASSVSDRGPGNTIYF. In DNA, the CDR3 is TGTGCCAGCAGCGTGTCCGACAGGGGGCCCGGAAACACCATATATTTT.